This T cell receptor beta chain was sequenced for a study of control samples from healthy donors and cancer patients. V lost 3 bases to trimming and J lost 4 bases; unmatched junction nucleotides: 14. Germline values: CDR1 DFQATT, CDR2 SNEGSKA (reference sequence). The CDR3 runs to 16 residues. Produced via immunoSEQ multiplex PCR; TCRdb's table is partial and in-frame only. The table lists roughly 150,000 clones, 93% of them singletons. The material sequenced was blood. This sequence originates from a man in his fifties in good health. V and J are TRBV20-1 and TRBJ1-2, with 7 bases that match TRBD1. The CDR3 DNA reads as TGCAGTGCTAGTGTGTTTCAGGAGACAGGGATCTATGGCTACACCTTC. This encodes CSASVFQETGIYGYTF.